Each of the 31 T cell receptor beta chains below was sequenced from the same sample in a study of cytomegalovirus exposure and HLA in healthy donors (TCRdb year 2017). Library method: the immunoSEQ multiplex PCR assay. The multiplex PCR relied on a mix of 60 forward primers for TCR Vbeta segments and 13 reverse primers for TCR Jbeta segments. TCRdb stores this immuneACCESS table with in-frame sequences only. Part of the clones is absent; in the studies checked, under half of the shortfall reflects unresolved V genes, and no reason is known for the rest. The sample data list some 28,000 clones, and 62% of these were observed just once. Of the sample, 35% to 50% is held by the ten largest clones. The sample taken for sequencing was PBMCs. These receptors came from a male donor in good health and CMV-seropositive.

In its sample, this clone was seen once. The genes are TRBV9 and TRBJ1-2; 10 bases agree with TRBD1. Germline assignment: CDR1 SGDLS and CDR2 YYNGEE. Germline trimming cut 4 bases from V and 5 bases from J; bases unmatched to any gene: 5. The CDR3 has 14 residues. The CDR3 DNA reads as TGTGCCAGCAGCTCAGGGACAGGGGATTATGGCTACACCTTC. Translation gives CASSSGTGDYGYTF.

V gene TRBV5-1 combines with J gene TRBJ2-2; 7 nucleotides match TRBD2. The CDR3 sequence is 16 residues long. Germline V gene data show CDR1 as SGHRS and CDR2 as YFSETQ. V trimming: 4 bases; J trimming: 1 base; junction bases outside the gene matches: 7. The CDR3 reads CASSINSGKNTGELFF. CDR3 nucleotides: TGCGCCAGCAGCATAAACAGCGGGAAGAACACCGGGGAGCTGTTTTTT.

Only a few counts were recorded for this clone. The chain carries TRBV6-4 and TRBJ2-3; 12 bases are shared with TRBD2. The V gene end was trimmed by 0 bases and the J gene end by 4 bases; junction bases not matched to a gene: 5. Germline V CDR1 and CDR2: MRHNA, SNTAGT. The CDR3 has 17 residues. This chain's CDR3 is CASSDSPGLAGSDTQYF. CDR3 in DNA: TGTGCCAGCAGTGACTCCCCGGGACTAGCGGGCTCAGATACGCAGTATTTT.

The genes are TRBV4-1 and TRBJ1-1; 7 nucleotides line up with TRBD1. This CDR3 contains 17 residues. V lost 1 base, J lost 1 base, and 9 bases stayed unmatched. Germline V CDR1 and CDR2: MGHRA, YSYEKL. The CDR3 loop is CASSQGGPRGENTEAFF. The DNA for the CDR3 is TGCGCCAGCAGCCAAGGGGGGCCCAGGGGGGAGAACACTGAAGCTTTCTTT.

This chain uses TRBV9 with TRBJ2-3; 10 positions agree with TRBD2. The J segment lost 14 bases and the V segment lost 0 bases, leaving 12 bases of the junction unmatched. Germline CDR1 reads SGDLS; CDR2 reads YYNGEE. The CDR3 sequence is 15 residues long. CDR3 sequence (DNA): TGTGCCAGCAGCGTAGGGCTAGCGGGGGCCCCTTCCCCGTATTTT. It codes for CASSVGLAGAPSPYF.

The chain uses TRBV7-9 and TRBJ1-1, with D tentatively TRBD1 (5 bases). Germline lookup yields CDR1 SEHNR and CDR2 FQNEAQ (reference sequence). V was pared by 5 bases and J by 3 bases, with 10 bases between. The CDR3 consists of 13 residues. The CDR3 loop reads CASSPGGDTEAFF. The DNA for the CDR3 is TGTGCCAGCAGCCCCGGAGGGGACACTGAAGCTTTCTTT. Full variable domain (remainder filled in from reference TRBV7-9 and TRBJ1-1): DTGVSQNPRHKITKRGQNVTFRCDPISEHNRLYWYRQTLGQGPEFLTYFQNEAQLEKSRLLSDRFSAERPKGSFSTLEIQRTEQGDSAMYLCASSPGGDTEAFFGQGTRLTVV.

The chain has TRBV5-1 and TRBJ1-2; 7 bases are a match to TRBD1. This CDR3 region has 15 residues. The germline V gene has CDR1 SGHRS and CDR2 YFSETQ. The V and J ends lost 2 bases and 0 bases, in that order; junction bases with no gene match: 4. CDR3 in amino acids: CASSLGGTANYGYTF. The CDR3 DNA reads TGCGCCAGCAGCTTAGGTGGGACAGCTAACTATGGCTACACCTTC.

The chain employs TRBV6-5 and TRBJ1-2, with D possibly matching TRBD1 (6 bases). This CDR3 has 14 amino acids. Germline V gives CDR1 MNHEY, CDR2 SVGAGI. V was shortened by 4 bases and J by 4 bases, with 13 bases between the two germline ends. DNA of the CDR3: TGTGCCAGCAGTTCTTACCGGGACACCTATGGCTACACCTTC. This translates into CASSSYRDTYGYTF.

This clone was seen more than once but under ten times. J is TRBJ1-5 and V is TRBV28; 7 nucleotides agree with TRBD1. The junction had 6 bases not matched to a gene; V was cut back by 6 bases and J by 1 base. Looked up from germline, CDR1 is MDHEN and CDR2 is SYDVKM. The CDR3 sequence is 15 residues long. CDR3 loop: CASRRQGWSNQPQHF. CDR3 coding DNA: TGTGCCAGCAGGAGACAGGGTTGGAGCAATCAGCCCCAGCATTTT.

This clone was seen a few times. J is TRBJ2-5 and V is TRBV5-4, with a tentative D call TRBD2 (5 bases). Trimming removed 4 bases from V and 4 bases from J, with 20 bases in between. The CDR3 is made up of 16 amino acids. In germline, CDR1 is SGHNT, CDR2 YYREEE (reference sequence). The CDR3 spells CASSGTTGSGRETQYF. The CDR3 DNA reads TGTGCCAGCAGCGGTACGACGGGGTCCGGTAGAGAGACCCAGTACTTC.

J is TRBJ2-1 and V is TRBV6-1, with TRBD2 matching 10 bases. Germline V gives CDR1 MNHNS, CDR2 SASEGT. The CDR3 loop spans 15 amino acids. Trimming took 4 bases from V and 6 from J; bases not matched to a gene: 6. DNA for the CDR3: TGTGCCAGCAGTGTGACCGGGACTAGCGCCAATGAGCAGTTCTTC. Its protein is CASSVTGTSANEQFF.

This clone has a count of ten or more. CDR3: CASSLTSASHTQYF. CDR3 sequence (DNA): TGTGCCAGCAGTTTAACTAGCGCGAGTCATACGCAGTATTTT. The chain combines TRBV27 with TRBJ2-3; 7 nucleotides line up with TRBD2. Germline lookup yields CDR1 MNHEY and CDR2 SMNVEV (reference sequence). The CDR3 loop spans 14 amino acids. J was trimmed by 7 bases and V by 2 bases; bases with no gene match: 6.

The chain combines TRBV29-1 with TRBJ1-5, with D possibly being TRBD1 (6 bases). CDR3 size: 14 residues. V lost 4 bases and J 4 bases, leaving 14 bases between the germline ends. Germline CDR1 is SQVTM and CDR2 is ANQGSEA. CDR3 sequence reads: CSVVKGQGNQPQHF. The CDR3 region has the DNA TGCAGCGTTGTCAAAGGGCAGGGGAATCAGCCCCAGCATTTT.

The V gene is TRBV6-1, the J gene TRBJ1-1; TRBD1 aligns across 10 bases. Germline V CDR1 and CDR2: MNHNS, SASEGT. V gave up 4 bases and J gave up 4 bases; unmatched junction bases: 6. The CDR3 spans 15 residues. This chain's CDR3 is CASSARQGAGTEAFF. The CDR3, as DNA: TGTGCCAGCAGTGCCCGACAGGGGGCGGGCACTGAAGCTTTCTTT.

The chain is built from TRBV10-1 and TRBJ1-1, with 10 bases lining up with TRBD1. The length of the CDR3 is 15 residues. Per the germline V gene, CDR1 is WNHNN and CDR2 is SYGVQD (reference sequence). J gave up 5 bases and V 6 bases, and 9 bases lay outside the gene matches. DNA of the CDR3: TGCGCCAGCAGGCTGCGACAGGGGGCGGGAACTGAAGCTTTCTTT. Protein: CASRLRQGAGTEAFF.

This clone was detected only a few times. The gene calls are TRBV28 and TRBJ1-1, with 7 bases fitting TRBD1. The V gene end was trimmed by 5 bases and the J gene end by 0 bases; junction bases not matched to a gene: 6. Germline CDR1 reads MDHEN; CDR2 reads SYDVKM. This CDR3 region has 15 residues. The CDR3 loop is CASSPHRGMNTEAFF. The CDR3 region has the DNA TGTGCCAGCAGTCCGCACAGGGGCATGAACACTGAAGCTTTCTTT.

The rearrangement links TRBV15 to TRBJ2-1; maybe TRBD2 (6 bases). The germline V gene has CDR1 LNHNV and CDR2 YYDKDF (reference sequence). The CDR3 has 14 residues. V was pared by 4 bases and J by 4 bases, with 11 bases between. CDR3 residues: CATSTVGLYNEQFF. The CDR3 region has the DNA TGTGCCACCAGCACCGTGGGACTGTACAATGAGCAGTTCTTC.

The chain's CDR3 is CASHSGTVYEQYF. The CDR3 DNA follows: TGTGCCTCCCATTCCGGGACAGTCTACGAGCAGTACTTC. This sequence joins TRBV30 and TRBJ2-5, with 7 bases matching TRBD1. The end of the DNA fits TRBJ2-7 better, so the J call may be wrong. CDR3 length: 13 residues. CDR1 and CDR2 (germline): GTSNPN, SVGIG (reference sequence).

The chain joins TRBV7-9 to TRBJ1-5, with TRBD1 matching 8 bases. Losses at the gene ends were 5 bases for V and 5 bases for J; bases not matched to a gene: 11. CDR3 size: 16 residues. Germline assignment: CDR1 SEHNR and CDR2 FQNEAQ (reference sequence). The CDR3 DNA sequence: TGTGCCAGCAGCCTGGACAGGGTTGGTGCTCATCAGCCCCAGCATTTT. Translation: CASSLDRVGAHQPQHF.

This clone was seen a handful of times. A far larger clone lies a single base away; this is likely a read error. This CDR3 is also generated by other DNA sequences in the sample. The DNA of the CDR3 is TGTGCCAGCCGCGTCTGGCCAGGGGAGGAAAAACTGTTTTTT. Its protein product is CASRVWPGEEKLFF. This chain connects TRBV9 to TRBJ1-4, with a weak D call TRBD1 (6 bases). The length of the CDR3 is 14 residues. Germline V lookup: CDR1 SGDLS, CDR2 YYNGEE.

This chain connects TRBV7-3 to TRBJ1-2; tentatively, D is TRBD1 (5 bases). The CDR3 runs to 14 residues. Germline loops: CDR1 SGHTA, CDR2 FQGTGA. V lost 3 bases and J lost 8, with 16 bases in between. The CDR3 sequence is CASSFDSLGGGYTF. For the CDR3, the DNA is TGTGCCAGCAGCTTTGACAGTCTGGGGGGAGGCTACACCTTC.

CDR3 nucleotide sequence: TGTGCCAGCAGCGTAGCGGCGGGGTCCTACGAGCAGTACTTC. It specifies CASSVAAGSYEQYF. V is TRBV9 and J is TRBJ2-7; TRBD2 is a possible D gene (6 bases). The CDR3 has 14 amino acids. V lost 0 bases, J lost 1 base, and 8 bases lay in between. CDR1 SGDLS and CDR2 YYNGEE come from the germline V gene.

The chain is built from TRBV27 and TRBJ2-7, with a weak D call TRBD2 (5 bases). CDR1 MNHEY and CDR2 SMNVEV come from the germline V gene (reference sequence). The CDR3 consists of 15 residues. Trimming took off 3 bases at V and 0 bases at J, with 12 bases between the two ends. CDR3 residues: CASSFWRLGSYEQYF. Written as DNA, the CDR3 is TGTGCCAGCAGTTTCTGGAGGCTCGGCTCCTACGAGCAGTACTTC.

The chain is built from TRBV4-1 and TRBJ1-1; no firm D call. Germline CDR1 reads MGHRA; CDR2 reads YSYEKL. CDR3 length: 14 amino acids. Trimming stripped 0 bases from V and 4 bases from J, with 9 bases between. The CDR3 DNA sequence: TGCGCCAGCAGCCAAGAGGGAGCGGCCACTGAAGCTTTCTTT. It specifies CASSQEGAATEAFF.

The J gene is TRBJ2-7, the V gene TRBV6-5; the D is unclear. The CDR3 totals 13 residues. The germline CDR1 and CDR2 sequences are MNHEY and SVGAGI. Trimming cost V 8 bases and J 2 bases, with 13 bases left between them. CDR3 amino acids: CASARGDPYEQYF. CDR3 coding DNA: TGTGCCAGCGCCAGAGGAGACCCCTACGAGCAGTACTTC.

CDR3 sequence: CASSGQGETQYF. The CDR3 DNA is TGTGCCAGCAGTGGGCAGGGGGAGACCCAGTACTTC. V is TRBV6-1 and J is TRBJ2-5; TRBD1 is a possible D gene (6 bases). CDR3 length equals 12 residues. V was pared by 4 bases and J by 5 bases, with 8 bases between. Per the germline V gene, CDR1 is MNHNS and CDR2 is SASEGT.

This chain's CDR3 is CASSLPGTSGTDTQYF. The DNA of the CDR3 is TGCGCCAGCAGCTTGCCCGGGACTAGCGGCACAGATACGCAGTATTTT. The chain uses TRBV5-1 and TRBJ2-3; TRBD2 agrees at 10 bases. This CDR3 spans 16 amino acids. Germline CDR1 is SGHRS and CDR2 is YFSETQ. Losses at the gene ends were 1 base for V and 1 base for J; bases not matched to a gene: 3.

This clone has only a few counts. The chain employs TRBV6-4 and TRBJ1-1, with unresolved D. This CDR3 has 12 amino acids. CDR1 is MRHNA, CDR2 SNTAGT, per germline. Deletions cut 6 bases from V and 1 base from J, with 6 bases between. The CDR3 reads CASRTPNTEAFF. The DNA of the CDR3 is TGTGCCAGCAGAACACCGAACACTGAAGCTTTCTTT.

The chain recombines TRBV30 with TRBJ1-5; possibly TRBD1 for D (6 bases). This CDR3 has 16 residues. The V end was cut by 2 bases, the J end by 4 bases, with 18 bases between. Germline V gene sequence: CDR1 GTSNPN, CDR2 SVGIG (reference sequence). The CDR3 nucleotides are TGTGCCTGGAGTATATCGGGCGGACAGCTAAATCAGCCCCAGCATTTT. It encodes CAWSISGGQLNQPQHF.

The chain links TRBV6-6 to TRBJ2-3; TRBD2 might be the D (5 bases). The CDR3 extends over 14 amino acids. The germline gives CDR1 MNHNY, CDR2 SVGAGI (reference sequence). Trimming removed 8 bases at V and 1 base at J, with 13 bases between. CDR3 DNA sequence: TGTGCCAGCCGGACTGCCTCTGGCACAGATACGCAGTATTTT. Its protein is CASRTASGTDTQYF.

This clone has a handful of counts. The chain is built from TRBV5-1 and TRBJ2-5; D may be TRBD1 (5 bases). The V gene lost 1 base and the J gene lost 5 bases, with 18 bases spanning the gap. The CDR3 is made up of 16 amino acids. In germline, CDR1 is SGHRS, CDR2 YFSETQ. CDR3 sequence reads: CASSLTQGSNSETQYF. The CDR3 coding sequence is TGCGCCAGCAGCTTGACGCAGGGAAGTAATTCGGAGACCCAGTACTTC. Full variable domain (missing parts from reference TRBV5-1 and TRBJ2-5): KAGVTQTPRYLIKTRGQQVTLSCSPISGHRSVSWYQQTPGQGLQFLFEYFSETQRNKGNFPGRFSGRQFSNSRSEMNVSTLELGDSALYLCASSLTQGSNSETQYFGPGTRLLVL.